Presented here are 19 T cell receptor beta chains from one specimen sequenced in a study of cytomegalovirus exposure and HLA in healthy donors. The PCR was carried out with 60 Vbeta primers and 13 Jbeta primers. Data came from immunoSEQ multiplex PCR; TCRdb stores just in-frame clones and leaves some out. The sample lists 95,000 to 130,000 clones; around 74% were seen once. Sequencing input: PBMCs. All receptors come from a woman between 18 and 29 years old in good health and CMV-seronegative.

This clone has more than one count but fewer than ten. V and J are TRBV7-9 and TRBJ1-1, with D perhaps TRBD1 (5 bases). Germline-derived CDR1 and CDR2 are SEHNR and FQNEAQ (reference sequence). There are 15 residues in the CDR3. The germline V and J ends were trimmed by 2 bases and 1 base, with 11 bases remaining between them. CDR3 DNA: TGTGCCAGCAGCTTAAGCAGGGACTGGAACACTGAAGCTTTCTTT. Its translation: CASSLSRDWNTEAFF.

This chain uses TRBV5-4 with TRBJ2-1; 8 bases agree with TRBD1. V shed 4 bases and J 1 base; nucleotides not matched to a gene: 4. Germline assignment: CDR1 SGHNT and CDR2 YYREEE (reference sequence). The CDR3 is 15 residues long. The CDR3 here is CASSPRDRSYNEQFF. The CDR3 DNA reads TGTGCCAGCAGCCCTCGGGACAGGTCCTACAATGAGCAGTTCTTC.

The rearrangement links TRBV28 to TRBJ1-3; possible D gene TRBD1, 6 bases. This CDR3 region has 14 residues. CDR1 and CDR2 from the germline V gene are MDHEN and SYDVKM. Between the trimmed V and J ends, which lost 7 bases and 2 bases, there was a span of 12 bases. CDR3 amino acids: CASTADRTGNTIYF. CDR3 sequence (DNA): TGTGCCAGCACCGCGGACAGAACTGGAAACACCATATATTTT.

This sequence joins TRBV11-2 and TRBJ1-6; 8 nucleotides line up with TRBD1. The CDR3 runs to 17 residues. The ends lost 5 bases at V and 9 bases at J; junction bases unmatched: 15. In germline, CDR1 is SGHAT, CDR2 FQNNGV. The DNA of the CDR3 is TGTGCCAGCAGCAACCCTCAGGGGGCGCGGCGGATTTCACCCCTCCACTTT. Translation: CASSNPQGARRISPLHF. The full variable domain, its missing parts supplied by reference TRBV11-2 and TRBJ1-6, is EAGVAQSPRYKIIEKRQSVAFWCNPISGHATLYWYQQILGQGPKLLIQFQNNGVVDDSQLPKDRFSAERLKGVDSTLKIQPAKLEDSAVYLCASSNPQGARRISPLHFGNGTRLTVT.

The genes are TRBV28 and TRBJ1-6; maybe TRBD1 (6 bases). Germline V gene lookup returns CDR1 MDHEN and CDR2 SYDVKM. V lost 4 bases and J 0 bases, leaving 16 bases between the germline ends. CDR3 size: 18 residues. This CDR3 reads CASSSATGTASYNSPLHF. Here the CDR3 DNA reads TGTGCCAGCAGTTCAGCTACAGGGACGGCCTCCTATAATTCACCCCTCCACTTT. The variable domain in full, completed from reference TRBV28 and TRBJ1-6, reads DVKVTQSSRYLVKRTGEKVFLECVQDMDHENMFWYRQDPGLGLRLIYFSYDVKMKEKGDIPEGYSVSREKKERFSLILESASTNQTSMYLCASSSATGTASYNSPLHFGNGTRLTVT.

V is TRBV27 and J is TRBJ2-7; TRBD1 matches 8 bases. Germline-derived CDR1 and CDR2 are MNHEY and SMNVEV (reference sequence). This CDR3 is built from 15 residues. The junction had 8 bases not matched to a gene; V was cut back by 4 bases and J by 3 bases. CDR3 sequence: CASSWGQAKIYEQYF. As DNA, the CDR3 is TGTGCCAGCAGTTGGGGACAGGCGAAGATCTACGAGCAGTACTTC.

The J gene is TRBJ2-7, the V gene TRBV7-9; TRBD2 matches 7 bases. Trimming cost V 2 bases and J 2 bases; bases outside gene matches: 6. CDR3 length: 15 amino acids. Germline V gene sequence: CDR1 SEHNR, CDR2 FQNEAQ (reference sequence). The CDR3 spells CASSLRGVGTYEQYF. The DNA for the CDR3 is TGTGCCAGCAGCTTACGGGGGGTAGGGACCTACGAGCAGTACTTC.

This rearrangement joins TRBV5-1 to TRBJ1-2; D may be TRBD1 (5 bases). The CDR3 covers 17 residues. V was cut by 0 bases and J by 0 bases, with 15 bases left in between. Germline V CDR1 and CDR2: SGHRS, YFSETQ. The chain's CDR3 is CASSLGQTKFTNYGYTF. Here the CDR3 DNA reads TGCGCCAGCAGCTTGGGACAGACCAAATTCACTAACTATGGCTACACCTTC.

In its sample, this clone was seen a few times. CDR3: CASSPAGAYYNEQFF. The CDR3 region has the DNA TGCGCCAGCAGCCCTGCGGGGGCCTACTACAATGAGCAGTTCTTC. The rearrangement uses TRBV4-1 and TRBJ2-1; tentatively, D is TRBD2 (7 bases). With 4 bases removed from V and 3 bases from J, the gap between germline ends came to 13 bases. Germline loops: CDR1 MGHRA, CDR2 YSYEKL. This CDR3 has 15 residues.

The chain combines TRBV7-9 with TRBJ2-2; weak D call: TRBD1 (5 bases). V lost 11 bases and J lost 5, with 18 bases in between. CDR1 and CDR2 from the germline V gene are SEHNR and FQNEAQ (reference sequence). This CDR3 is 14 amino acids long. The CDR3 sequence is CAPKETETTGELFF. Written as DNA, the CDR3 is TGTGCCCCCAAGGAGACAGAAACTACCGGGGAGCTGTTTTTT. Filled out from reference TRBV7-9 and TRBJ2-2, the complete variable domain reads DTGVSQNPRHKITKRGQNVTFRCDPISEHNRLYWYRQTLGQGPEFLTYFQNEAQLEKSRLLSDRFSAERPKGSFSTLEIQRTEQGDSAMYLCAPKETETTGELFFGEGSRLTVL.

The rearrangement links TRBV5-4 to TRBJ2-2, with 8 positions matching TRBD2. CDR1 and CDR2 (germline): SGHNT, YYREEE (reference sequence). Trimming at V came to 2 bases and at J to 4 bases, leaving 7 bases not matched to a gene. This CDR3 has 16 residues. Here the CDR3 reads CASSLGGGSRTGELFF. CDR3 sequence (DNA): TGTGCCAGCAGCTTAGGCGGGGGGAGCCGCACCGGGGAGCTGTTTTTT.

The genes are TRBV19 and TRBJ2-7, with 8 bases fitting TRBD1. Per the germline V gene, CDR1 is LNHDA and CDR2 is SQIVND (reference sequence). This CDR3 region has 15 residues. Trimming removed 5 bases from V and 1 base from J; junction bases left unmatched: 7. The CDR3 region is CASSDRGLPSYEQYF. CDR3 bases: TGTGCCAGTAGTGACAGGGGCCTACCTTCCTACGAGCAGTACTTC.

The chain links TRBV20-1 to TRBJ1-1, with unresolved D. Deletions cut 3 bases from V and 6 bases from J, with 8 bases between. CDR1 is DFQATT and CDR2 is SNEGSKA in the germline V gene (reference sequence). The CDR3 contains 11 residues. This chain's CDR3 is CSASPQSEAFF. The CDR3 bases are TGCAGTGCTAGCCCCCAGTCTGAAGCTTTCTTT.

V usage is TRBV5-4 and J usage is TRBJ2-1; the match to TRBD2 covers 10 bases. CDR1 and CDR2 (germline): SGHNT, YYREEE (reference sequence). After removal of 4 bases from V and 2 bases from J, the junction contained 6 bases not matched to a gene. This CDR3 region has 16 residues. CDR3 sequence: CASSTKTSGAYNEQFF. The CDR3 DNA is TGTGCCAGCAGCACGAAAACTAGCGGGGCCTACAATGAGCAGTTCTTC.

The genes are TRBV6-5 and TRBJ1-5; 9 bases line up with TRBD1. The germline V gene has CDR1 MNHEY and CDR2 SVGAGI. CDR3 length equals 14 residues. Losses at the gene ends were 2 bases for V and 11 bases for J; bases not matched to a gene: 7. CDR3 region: CASSYGTGSEAQHF. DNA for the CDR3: TGTGCCAGCAGTTACGGGACAGGGAGCGAGGCCCAGCATTTT.

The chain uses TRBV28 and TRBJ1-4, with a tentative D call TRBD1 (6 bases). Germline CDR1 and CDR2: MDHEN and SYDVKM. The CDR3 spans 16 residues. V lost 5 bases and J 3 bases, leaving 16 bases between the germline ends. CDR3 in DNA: TGTGCCAGCAGTCCAGTCAGGGGTCAGTCTAATGAAAAACTGTTTTTT. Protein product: CASSPVRGQSNEKLFF.

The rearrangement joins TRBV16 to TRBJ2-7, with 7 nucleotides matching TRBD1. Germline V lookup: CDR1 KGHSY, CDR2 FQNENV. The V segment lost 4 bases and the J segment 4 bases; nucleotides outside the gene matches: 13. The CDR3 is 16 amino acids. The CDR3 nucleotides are TGTGCCAGCAGCCCTGAACTAGACAGGGTGGCATACGAGCAGTACTTC. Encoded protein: CASSPELDRVAYEQYF.

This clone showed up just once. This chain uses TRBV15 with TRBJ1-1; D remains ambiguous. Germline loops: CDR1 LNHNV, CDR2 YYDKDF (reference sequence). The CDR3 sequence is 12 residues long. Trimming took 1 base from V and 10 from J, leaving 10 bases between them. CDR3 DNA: TGTGCCACCAGCAGAGGAGCGGTCTCAGCTTTCTTT. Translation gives CATSRGAVSAFF. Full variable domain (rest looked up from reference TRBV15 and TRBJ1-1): DAMVIQNPRYQVTQFGKPVTLSCSQTLNHNVMYWYQQKSSQAPKLLFHYYDKDFNNEADTPDNFQSRRPNTSFCFLDIRSPGLGDTAMYLCATSRGAVSAFFGQGTRLTVV.

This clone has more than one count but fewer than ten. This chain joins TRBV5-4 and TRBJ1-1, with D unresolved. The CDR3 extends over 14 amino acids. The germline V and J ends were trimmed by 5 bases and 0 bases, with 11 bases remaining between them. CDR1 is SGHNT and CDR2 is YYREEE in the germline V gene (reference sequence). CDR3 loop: CASSEGILNTEAFF. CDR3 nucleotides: TGTGCCAGCAGTGAGGGTATATTGAACACTGAAGCTTTCTTT.